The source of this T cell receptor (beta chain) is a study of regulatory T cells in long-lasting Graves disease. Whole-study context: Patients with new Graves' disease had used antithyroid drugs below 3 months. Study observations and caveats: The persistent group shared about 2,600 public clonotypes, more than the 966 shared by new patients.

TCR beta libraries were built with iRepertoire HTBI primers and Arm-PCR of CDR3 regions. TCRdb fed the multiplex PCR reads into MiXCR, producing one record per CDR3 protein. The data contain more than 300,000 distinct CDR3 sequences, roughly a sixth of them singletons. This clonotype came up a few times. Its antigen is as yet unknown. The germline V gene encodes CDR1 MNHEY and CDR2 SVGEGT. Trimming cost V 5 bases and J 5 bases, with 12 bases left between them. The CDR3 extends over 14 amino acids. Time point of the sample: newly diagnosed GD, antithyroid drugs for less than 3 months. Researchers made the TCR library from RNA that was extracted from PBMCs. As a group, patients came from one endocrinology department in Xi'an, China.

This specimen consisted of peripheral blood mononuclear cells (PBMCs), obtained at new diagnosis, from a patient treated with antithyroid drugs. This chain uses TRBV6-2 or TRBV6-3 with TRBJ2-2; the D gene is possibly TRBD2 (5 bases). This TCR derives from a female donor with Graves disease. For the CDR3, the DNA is TGTGCCAGCAGTGAAAGGCGGGCTACCGGGGAGCTGTTTTTT. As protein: CASSERRATGELFF.